This entry lists 2 T cell receptor beta chains sequenced from one sample in a study of blood T cell repertoires in COVID-19. TCRdb's copy holds only in-frame clones and misses some; the assay was immunoSEQ multiplex PCR. Among 250,000 to 300,000 clones listed, around 91% were seen once. Sequencing was performed on peripheral blood. The receptors shown here come from a woman aged 60-75 years with acute or convalescent COVID-19.

V and J are TRBV7-8 and TRBJ1-6, with 7 bases aligning to TRBD1. Germline V lookup: CDR1 SGHVS, CDR2 FQNEAQ. The CDR3 sequence is 15 residues long. The V and J ends lost 0 bases and 10 bases, in that order; junction bases with no gene match: 6. The CDR3 DNA reads TGTGCCAGCAGCTTAGCGATGACAGGGCAGTCACCCCTCCACTTT. Amino acids: CASSLAMTGQSPLHF.

The chain recombines TRBV4-1 with TRBJ1-6; TRBD1 matches 7 bases. CDR1 is MGHRA and CDR2 is YSYEKL in the germline V gene. The CDR3 runs to 16 residues. Germline trimming cut 0 bases from V and 5 bases from J; bases unmatched to any gene: 4. CDR3 DNA: TGCGCCAGCAGCCAAGAGGAGGGGGCGAATAATTCACCCCTCCACTTT. This gives the protein CASSQEEGANNSPLHF.